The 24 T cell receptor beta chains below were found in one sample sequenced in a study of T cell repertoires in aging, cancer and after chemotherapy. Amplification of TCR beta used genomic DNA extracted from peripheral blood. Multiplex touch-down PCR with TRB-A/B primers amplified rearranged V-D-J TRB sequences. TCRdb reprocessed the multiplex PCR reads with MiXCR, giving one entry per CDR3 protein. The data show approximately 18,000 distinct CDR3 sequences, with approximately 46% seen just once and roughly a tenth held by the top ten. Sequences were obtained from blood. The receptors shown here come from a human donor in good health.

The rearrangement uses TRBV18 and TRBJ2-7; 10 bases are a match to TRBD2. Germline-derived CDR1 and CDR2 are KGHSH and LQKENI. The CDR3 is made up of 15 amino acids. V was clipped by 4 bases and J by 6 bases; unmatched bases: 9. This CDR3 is CASSLLQREGGEQYF. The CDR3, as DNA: TGTGCCAGCTCACTCCTCCAGCGGGAGGGGGGCGAGCAGTACTTC.

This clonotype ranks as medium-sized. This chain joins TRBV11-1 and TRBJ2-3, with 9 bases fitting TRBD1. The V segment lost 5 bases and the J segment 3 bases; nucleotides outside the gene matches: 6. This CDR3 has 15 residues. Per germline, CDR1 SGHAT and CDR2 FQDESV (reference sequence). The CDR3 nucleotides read TGTGCCAGCAGCCCAGGACAGGGGCATACAGATACGCAGTATTTT. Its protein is CASSPGQGHTDTQYF. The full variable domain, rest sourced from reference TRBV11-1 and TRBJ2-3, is EAEVAQSPRYKITEKSQAVAFWCDPISGHATLYWYRQILGQGPELLVQFQDESVVDDSQLPKDRFSAERLKGVDSTLKIQPAELGDSAMYLCASSPGQGHTDTQYFGPGTRLTVL.

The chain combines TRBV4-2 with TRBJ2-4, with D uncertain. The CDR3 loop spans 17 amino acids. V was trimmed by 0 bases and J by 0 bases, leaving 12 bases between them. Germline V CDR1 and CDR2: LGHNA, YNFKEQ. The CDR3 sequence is CASSQDGSILAKNIQYF. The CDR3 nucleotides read TGTGCCAGCAGCCAAGATGGTAGTATTCTAGCCAAAAACATTCAGTACTTC.

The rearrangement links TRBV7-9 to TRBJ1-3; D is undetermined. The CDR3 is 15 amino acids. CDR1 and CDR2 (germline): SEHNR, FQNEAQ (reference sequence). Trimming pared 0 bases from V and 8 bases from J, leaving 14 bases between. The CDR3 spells CASSLAWVLRDTIYF. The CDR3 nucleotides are TGTGCCAGCAGCTTAGCCTGGGTTCTTCGGGACACCATATATTTT.

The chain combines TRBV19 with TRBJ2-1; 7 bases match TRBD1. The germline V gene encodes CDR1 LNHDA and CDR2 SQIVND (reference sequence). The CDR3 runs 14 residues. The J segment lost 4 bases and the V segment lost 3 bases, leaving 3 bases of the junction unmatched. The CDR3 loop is CASSIGTDYNEQFF. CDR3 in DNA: TGTGCCAGTAGTATCGGGACAGATTACAATGAGCAGTTCTTC. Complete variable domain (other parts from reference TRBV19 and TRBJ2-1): DGGITQSPKYLFRKEGQNVTLSCEQNLNHDAMYWYRQDPGQGLRLIYYSQIVNDFQKGDIAEGYSVSREKKESFPLTVTSAQKNPTAFYLCASSIGTDYNEQFFGPGTRLTVL.

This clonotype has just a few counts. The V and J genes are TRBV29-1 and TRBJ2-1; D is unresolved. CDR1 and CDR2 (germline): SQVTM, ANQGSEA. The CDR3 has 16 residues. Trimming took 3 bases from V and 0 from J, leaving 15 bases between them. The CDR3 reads CSVESPTPSSYNEQFF. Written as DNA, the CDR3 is TGCAGCGTTGAGTCACCGACCCCCAGCTCCTACAATGAGCAGTTCTTC.

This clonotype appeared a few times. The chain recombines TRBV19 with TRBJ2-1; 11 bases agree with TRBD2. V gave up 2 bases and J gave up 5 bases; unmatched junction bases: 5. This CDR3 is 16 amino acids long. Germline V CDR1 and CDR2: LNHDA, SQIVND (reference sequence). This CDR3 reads CASSIPGLAVNNEQFF. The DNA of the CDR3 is TGTGCCAGTAGTATACCGGGACTAGCGGTGAACAATGAGCAGTTCTTC.

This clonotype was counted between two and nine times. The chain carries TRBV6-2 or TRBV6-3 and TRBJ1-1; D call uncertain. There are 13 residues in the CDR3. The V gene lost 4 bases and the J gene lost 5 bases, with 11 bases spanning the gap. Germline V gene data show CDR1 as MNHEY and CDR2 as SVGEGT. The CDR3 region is CASSSWTGTEAFF. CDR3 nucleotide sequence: TGTGCCAGCAGTTCCTGGACCGGGACTGAAGCTTTCTTT.

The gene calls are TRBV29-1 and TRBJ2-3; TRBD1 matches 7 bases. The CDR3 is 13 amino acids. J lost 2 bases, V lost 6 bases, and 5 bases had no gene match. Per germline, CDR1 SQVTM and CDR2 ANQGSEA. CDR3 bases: TGCAGCGTAGGGACAGCTAACACAGATACGCAGTATTTT. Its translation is CSVGTANTDTQYF.

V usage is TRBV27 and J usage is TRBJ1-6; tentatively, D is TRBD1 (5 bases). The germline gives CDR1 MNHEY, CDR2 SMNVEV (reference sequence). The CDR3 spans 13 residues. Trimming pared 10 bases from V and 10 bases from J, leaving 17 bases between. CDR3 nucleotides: TGTGCCATCGGGGACTCAGTCTCCTCACCCCTCCACTTT. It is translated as CAIGDSVSSPLHF.

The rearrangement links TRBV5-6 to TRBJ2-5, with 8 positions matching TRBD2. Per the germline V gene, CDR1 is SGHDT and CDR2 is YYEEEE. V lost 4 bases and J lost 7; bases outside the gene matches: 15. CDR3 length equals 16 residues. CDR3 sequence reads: CASSLRGPSGLRTQYF. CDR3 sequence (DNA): TGTGCCAGCAGCCTGCGGGGGCCTAGCGGGTTGAGGACCCAGTACTTC.

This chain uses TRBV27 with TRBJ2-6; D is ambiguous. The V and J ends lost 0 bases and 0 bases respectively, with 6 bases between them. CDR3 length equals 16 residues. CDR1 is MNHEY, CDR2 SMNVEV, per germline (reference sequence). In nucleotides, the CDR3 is TGTGCCAGCAGTTTATCTTCCCTCTCTGGGGCCAACGTCCTGACTTTC. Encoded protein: CASSLSSLSGANVLTF.

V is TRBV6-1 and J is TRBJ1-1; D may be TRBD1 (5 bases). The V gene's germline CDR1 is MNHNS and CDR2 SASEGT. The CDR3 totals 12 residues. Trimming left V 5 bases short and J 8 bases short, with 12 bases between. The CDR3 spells CASSLQDIEAFF. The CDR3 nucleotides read TGTGCCAGCAGTCTACAGGATATAGAAGCTTTCTTT.

CDR3 in DNA: TGCAGCGTCCCCAGACTAGCGGGAGGGTACAATGAGCAGTTCTTC. This translates into CSVPRLAGGYNEQFF. V gene TRBV29-1 combines with J gene TRBJ2-1, with 14 bases identical to TRBD2. Per germline, CDR1 SQVTM and CDR2 ANQGSEA. This CDR3 has 15 amino acids. The V segment lost 6 bases and the J segment 4 bases; nucleotides outside the gene matches: 5.

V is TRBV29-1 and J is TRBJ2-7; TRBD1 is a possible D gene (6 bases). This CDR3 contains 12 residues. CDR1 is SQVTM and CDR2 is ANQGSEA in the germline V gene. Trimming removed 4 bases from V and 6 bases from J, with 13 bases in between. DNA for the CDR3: TGCAGCGTTGGACAGGCCCCTCGCGAGCAGTACTTC. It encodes CSVGQAPREQYF.

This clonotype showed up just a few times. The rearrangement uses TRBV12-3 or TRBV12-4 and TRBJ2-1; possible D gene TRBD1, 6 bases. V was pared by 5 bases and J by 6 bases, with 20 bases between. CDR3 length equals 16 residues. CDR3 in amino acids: CASSPTPTGQLNEQFF. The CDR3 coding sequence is TGTGCCAGCAGTCCTACCCCGACCGGACAGCTCAATGAGCAGTTCTTC.

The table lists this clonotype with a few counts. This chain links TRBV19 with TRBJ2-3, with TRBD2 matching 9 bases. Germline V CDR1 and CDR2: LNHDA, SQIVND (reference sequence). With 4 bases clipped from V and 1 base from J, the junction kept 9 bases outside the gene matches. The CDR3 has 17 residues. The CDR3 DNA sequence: TGTGCCAGTAGTACCGGGACTAGCTACCGCCGCACAGATACGCAGTATTTT. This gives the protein CASSTGTSYRRTDTQYF.

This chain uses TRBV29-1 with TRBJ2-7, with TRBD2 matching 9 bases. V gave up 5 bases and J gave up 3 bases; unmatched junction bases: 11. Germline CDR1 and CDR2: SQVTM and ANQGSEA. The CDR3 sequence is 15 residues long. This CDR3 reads CSVFGRTSEYYEQYF. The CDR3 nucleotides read TGCAGCGTTTTCGGGAGGACTAGCGAGTACTACGAGCAGTACTTC.

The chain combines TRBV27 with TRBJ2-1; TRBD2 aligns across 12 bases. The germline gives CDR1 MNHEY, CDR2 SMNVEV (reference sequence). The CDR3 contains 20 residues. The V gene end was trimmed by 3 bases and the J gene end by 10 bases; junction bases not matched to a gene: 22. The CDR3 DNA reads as TGTGCCAGCAGTTTCCACAGGGGGACAGGGTTGACTAGCGGGAGCGGGGAGCAGTTCTTC. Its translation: CASSFHRGTGLTSGSGEQFF.

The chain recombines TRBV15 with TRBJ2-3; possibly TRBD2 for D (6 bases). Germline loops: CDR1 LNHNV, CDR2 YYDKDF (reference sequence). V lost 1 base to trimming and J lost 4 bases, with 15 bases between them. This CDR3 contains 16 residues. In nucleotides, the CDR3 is TGTGCCACCAGCAGAGCGGGGATCAGCGGGCCAGATACGCAGTATTTT. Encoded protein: CATSRAGISGPDTQYF.

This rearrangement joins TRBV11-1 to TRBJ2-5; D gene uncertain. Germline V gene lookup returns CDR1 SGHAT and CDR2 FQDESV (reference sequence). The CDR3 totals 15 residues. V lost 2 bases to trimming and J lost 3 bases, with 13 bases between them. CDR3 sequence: CASSLTPGWEETQYF. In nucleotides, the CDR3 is TGTGCCAGCAGCTTAACACCCGGGTGGGAAGAGACCCAGTACTTC.

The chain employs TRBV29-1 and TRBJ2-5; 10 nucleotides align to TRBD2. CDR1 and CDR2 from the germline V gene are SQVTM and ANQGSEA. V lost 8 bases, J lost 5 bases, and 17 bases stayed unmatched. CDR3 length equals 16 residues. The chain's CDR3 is CSSKEAAGGPGETQYF. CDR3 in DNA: TGCAGCTCCAAGGAGGCAGCGGGAGGGCCGGGTGAGACCCAGTACTTC.

The CDR3 coding sequence is TGTGCCAGCAGCCCCGGGACTAGCGCGCCCTACGAGCAGTACTTC. It specifies CASSPGTSAPYEQYF. The V call is TRBV5-5, the J call TRBJ2-7, with 10 nucleotides matching TRBD2. Germline V gene sequence: CDR1 SGHKS, CDR2 YYEKEE (reference sequence). CDR3 length: 15 amino acids. With 4 bases clipped from V and 2 bases from J, the junction kept 6 bases outside the gene matches. Using reference TRBV5-5 and TRBJ2-7 for the parts outside the CDR3, the full variable domain is DAGVTQSPTHLIKTRGQQVTLRCSPISGHKSVSWYQQVLGQGPQFIFQYYEKEERGRGNFPDRFSARQFPNYSSELNVNALLLGDSALYLCASSPGTSAPYEQYFGPGTRLTVT.

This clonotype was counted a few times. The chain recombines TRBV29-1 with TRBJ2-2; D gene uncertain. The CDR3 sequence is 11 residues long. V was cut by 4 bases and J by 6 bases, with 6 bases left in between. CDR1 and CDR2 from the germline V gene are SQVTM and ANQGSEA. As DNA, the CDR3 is TGCAGCGTTGGGGGATCCGGGGAGCTGTTTTTT. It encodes CSVGGSGELFF.